This paragraph covers one T cell receptor beta chain sequence. This sample stems from a study of T cells in tuberculosis. Study-level background: Sequenced TCRs come from CD1B-GMM tetramer-binding T cells.

Study results and limitations: Some low-affinity tetramer-binding T cells may be absent from this sample.

Measured with immunoSEQ multiplex PCR; TCRdb has only the in-frame clones, and not every one. The data contain around 50,000 clones, nearly 90% of them seen just once; the ten biggest clones take up around a fifth. The germline V gene has CDR1 SNHLY and CDR2 FYNNEI. With 2 bases removed from V and 1 base from J, the gap between germline ends came to 6 bases. CDR3 length: 14 residues. Cells were sorted from thawed PBMC rested overnight and stained with GMM-loaded CD1B tetramer, viability dye and anti-CD3. C32 glucose monomycolate from Rhodococcus equi was loaded onto the CD1B tetramers. PBMC for tetramer sorting were first depleted of CD14-expressing monocytes. Each donor contributed 75,000 to 100,000 sorted tetramer-negative cells.

J is TRBJ1-5 and V is TRBV2; D gene ambiguous. The sample taken for sequencing was CD1b-GMM tetramer-negative cells sorted from PBMCs. This clonotype originated in an adult woman with latent tuberculosis. The CDR3 protein is CASSEIASNQPQHF. The CDR3 nucleotides read TGTGCCAGCAGTGAAATTGCGAGCAATCAGCCCCAGCATTTT.